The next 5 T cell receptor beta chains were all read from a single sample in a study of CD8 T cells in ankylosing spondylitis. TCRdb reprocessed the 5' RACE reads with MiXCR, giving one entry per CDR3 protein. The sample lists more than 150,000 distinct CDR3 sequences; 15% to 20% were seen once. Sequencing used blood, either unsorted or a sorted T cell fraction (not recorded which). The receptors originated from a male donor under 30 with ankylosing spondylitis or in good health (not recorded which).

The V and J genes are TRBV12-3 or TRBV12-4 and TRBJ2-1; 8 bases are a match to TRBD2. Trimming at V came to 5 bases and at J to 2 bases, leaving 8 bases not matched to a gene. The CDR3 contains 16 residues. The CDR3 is CASSDRAGEAYNEQFF. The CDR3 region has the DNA TGTGCCAGCAGTGACAGAGCGGGAGAAGCCTACAATGAGCAGTTCTTC.

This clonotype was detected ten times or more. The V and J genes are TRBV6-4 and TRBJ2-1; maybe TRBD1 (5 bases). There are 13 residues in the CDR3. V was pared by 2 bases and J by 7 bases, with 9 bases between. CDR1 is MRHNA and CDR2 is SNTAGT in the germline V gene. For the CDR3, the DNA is TGTGCCAGCAGTGACAAACAGGAAAATGAGCAGTTCTTC. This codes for CASSDKQENEQFF.

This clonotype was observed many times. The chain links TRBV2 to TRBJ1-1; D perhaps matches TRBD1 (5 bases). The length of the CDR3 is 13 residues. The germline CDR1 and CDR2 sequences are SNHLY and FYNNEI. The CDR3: CAAIYGGNTEAFF. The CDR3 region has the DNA TGTGCGGCGATTTACGGGGGGAACACTGAAGCTTTCTTT.

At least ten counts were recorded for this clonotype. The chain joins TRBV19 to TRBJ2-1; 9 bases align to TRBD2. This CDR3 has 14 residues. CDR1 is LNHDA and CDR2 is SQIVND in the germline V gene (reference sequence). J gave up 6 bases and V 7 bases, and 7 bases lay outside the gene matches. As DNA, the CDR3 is TGTGCCAGTACCCCCCGGACTAGCGTCAATGAGCAGTTCTTC. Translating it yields CASTPRTSVNEQFF.

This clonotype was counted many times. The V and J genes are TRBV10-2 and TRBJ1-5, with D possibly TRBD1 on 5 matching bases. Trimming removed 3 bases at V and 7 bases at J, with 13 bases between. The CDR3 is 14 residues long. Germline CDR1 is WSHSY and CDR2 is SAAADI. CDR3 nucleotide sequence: TGCGCCAGCAGTGAAGGGCCAGGGAAACAGCCCCAGCATTTT. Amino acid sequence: CASSEGPGKQPQHF.